This entry is about one T cell receptor beta chain. The CDR3 contains 14 residues. CDR1 is MNHEY, CDR2 SMNVEV, per germline (reference sequence). The V end lost 3 bases, the J end lost 1 base, and 7 bases lay between the germline ends. Sequencing used immunoSEQ multiplex PCR; TCRdb keeps in-frame clones, though not all of them. This table holds about 81,000 clones, around 94% found once. The data belong to a study of control samples from healthy donors and cancer patients. Sequences were obtained from blood. The rearrangement links TRBV27 to TRBJ1-3; the D gene is possibly TRBD1 (5 bases). This receptor was identified in a woman aged 18-29 years in good health. The CDR3 reads CASSFRGSGNTIYF. The CDR3 region has the DNA TGTGCCAGCAGTTTCCGGGGGTCTGGAAACACCATATATTTT.